The clone carrying this T cell receptor beta chain has ten or more counts. The sample comes from a study of CD8 T cells in ankylosing spondylitis. TCRdb used MiXCR to reprocess the 5' RACE reads, holding one entry per CDR3 protein. The table includes 150,000 to 200,000 distinct CDR3 sequences, around a third detected once. This CDR3 is built from 12 residues. Germline loops: CDR1 LGHDT, CDR2 YNNKEL (reference sequence). The germline V and J ends were trimmed by 1 base and 7 bases, with 8 bases remaining between them. The source is a male donor with ankylosing spondylitis. This sequence joins TRBV3-1 and TRBJ2-7; D is ambiguous. Sequenced input: synovial fluid, either unsorted or a sorted T cell fraction (not recorded which). In DNA form, the CDR3 reads TGTGCCAGCAGCCAAGTTGTGGGGGAGCAGTACTTC. As protein: CASSQVVGEQYF.